The 24 T cell receptor beta chains below were found in one sample sequenced in a study of CD8 T cells in Susac syndrome. The authors reverse transcribed roughly 0.5 to 1 ug RNA with random hexamers. TCRdb reprocessed the immunoSEQ multiplex PCR reads via MiXCR and lists one record per CDR3 protein. The sample shows around 130,000 distinct CDR3 sequences, roughly 96% of them seen only once. The sample consisted of CD4+ T cells from PBMCs. These receptors came from a human donor in good health.

About this clonotype itself: Because the CDR3's place on the DNA is in doubt, the DNA is left out and the CDR3 is given as listed by TCRdb. The V gene is TRBV28, the J gene TRBJ1-5; the table's TRBD1 call for D was not verified on the DNA. Germline V gene data show CDR1 as MDHEN and CDR2 as SYDVKM. The CDR3 spans 15 amino acids, including both terminal residues. The CDR3 protein is CASSFLAGGGQPQHF.

This sequence joins TRBV13 and TRBJ2-7, with TRBD1 matching over 8 bases. This CDR3 region has 14 residues. Per the germline V gene, CDR1 is PRHDT and CDR2 is FYEKMQ (reference sequence). V gave up 5 bases and J gave up 6 bases; unmatched junction bases: 9. This chain's CDR3 is CASSPLGQGSEQYF. The CDR3 DNA reads as TGTGCCAGCAGCCCTCTAGGACAGGGTTCCGAGCAGTACTTC.

The V gene is TRBV4-1, the J gene TRBJ1-1; 8 bases line up with TRBD1. This CDR3 contains 15 residues. V dropped 4 bases and J dropped 1; count of bases not matched to a gene: 5. CDR1 and CDR2 from the germline V gene are MGHRA and YSYEKL. The DNA of the CDR3 is TGCGCCAGCAGCCCCGCGGACAGGGAGAACACTGAAGCTTTCTTT. Protein sequence: CASSPADRENTEAFF.

The chain is built from TRBV2 and TRBJ2-7, with TRBD1 identical over 9 bases. Germline V gives CDR1 SNHLY, CDR2 FYNNEI. This CDR3 has 16 amino acids. Trimming took 8 bases from V and 1 from J; bases not matched to a gene: 12. The CDR3 reads CASSLPGQGPSYEQYF. CDR3 nucleotide sequence: TGTGCCAGCTCTCTACCGGGACAGGGCCCTTCCTACGAGCAGTACTTC.

In this sample, this clonotype turned up once. This chain joins TRBV6-6 and TRBJ1-2, with 7 bases matching TRBD1. The CDR3 is made up of 13 amino acids. The J segment lost 8 bases and the V segment lost 4 bases, leaving 7 bases of the junction unmatched. In germline, CDR1 is MNHNY, CDR2 SVGAGI (reference sequence). The CDR3 loop reads CASSLTGDAGYTF. The CDR3 DNA reads TGTGCCAGCAGTTTAACAGGGGACGCGGGCTACACCTTC.

This clonotype has just one count. CDR3 in DNA: TGTGCCAGCAGCTTGACTAGCGGGCTTCAAGAGACCCAGTACTTC. Translation gives CASSLTSGLQETQYF. The V gene is TRBV5-4, the J gene TRBJ2-5; 9 bases match TRBD2. CDR1 is SGHNT, CDR2 YYREEE, per germline (reference sequence). After removal of 1 base from V and 2 bases from J, the junction contained 3 bases not matched to a gene. The CDR3 is 15 amino acids.

This chain uses TRBV9 with TRBJ2-3, with a possible D match to TRBD2 (5 bases). The CDR3 extends over 15 amino acids. V shed 1 base and J shed 4 bases, with 13 bases lying between them. The germline gives CDR1 SGDLS, CDR2 YYNGEE. Here the CDR3 reads CASSVTSQRADTQYF. CDR3 nucleotides: TGTGCCAGCAGCGTAACTAGTCAGAGGGCAGATACGCAGTATTTT. Based on the CDR3 plus reference TRBV9 and TRBJ2-3, the full variable domain is DSGVTQTPKHLITATGQRVTLRCSPRSGDLSVYWYQQSLDQGLQFLIQYYNGEERAKGNILERFSAQQFPDLHSELNLSSLELGDSALYFCASSVTSQRADTQYFGPGTRLTVL.

The V call is TRBV18, the J call TRBJ1-2; D call uncertain. This CDR3 has 17 residues. Germline CDR1 and CDR2: KGHSH and LQKENI. V gave up 2 bases and J gave up 7 bases, with 23 bases separating them. The CDR3 DNA sequence: TGTGCCAGCTCACCATCTATATCATGGACGGCGATTGGTGGCTACACCTTC. Protein product: CASSPSISWTAIGGYTF. Variable domain in full (rest from reference TRBV18 and TRBJ1-2): NAGVMQNPRHLVRRRGQEARLRCSPMKGHSHVYWYRQLPEEGLKFMVYLQKENIIDESGMPKERFSAEFPKEGPSILRIQQVVRGDSAAYFCASSPSISWTAIGGYTFGSGTRLTVV.

The chain has TRBV3-1 and TRBJ2-2; 10 nucleotides match TRBD2. CDR1 is LGHDT, CDR2 YNNKEL, per germline (reference sequence). This CDR3 has 16 residues. V was pared by 4 bases and J by 4 bases, with 6 bases of the junction left unmatched. CDR3 residues: CASSPRLAGPTGELFF. In nucleotides, the CDR3 is TGTGCCAGCAGCCCTCGACTAGCGGGTCCCACCGGGGAGCTGTTTTTT.

V is TRBV29-1 and J is TRBJ2-3; D gene uncertain. V was pared by 5 bases and J by 7 bases, with 19 bases between. The CDR3 loop spans 14 amino acids. CDR1 and CDR2 (germline): SQVTM, ANQGSEA. The CDR3 DNA reads TGCAGCGTTAACAGTATGGGAAGCCCGAATACGCAGTATTTT. Encoded protein: CSVNSMGSPNTQYF.

V and J are TRBV10-3 and TRBJ2-3, with TRBD2 as a possible D gene (7 bases). The CDR3 contains 14 residues. Between the trimmed V and J ends, which lost 11 bases and 3 bases, there was a span of 18 bases. CDR1 ENHRY and CDR2 SYGVKD come from the germline V gene. CDR3 region: CALSGGPRTDTQYF. The CDR3 region has the DNA TGTGCCTTATCGGGGGGCCCCCGGACAGATACGCAGTATTTT.

In this sample, this clonotype turned up once. The chain uses TRBV2 and TRBJ2-3, with 10 bases that match TRBD2. Losses at the gene ends were 8 bases for V and 5 bases for J; bases not matched to a gene: 4. CDR1 SNHLY and CDR2 FYNNEI come from the germline V gene. This CDR3 region has 13 residues. The CDR3 protein is CASGLAGVDTQYF. The CDR3 region has the DNA TGTGCCAGCGGCCTAGCGGGAGTAGATACGCAGTATTTT.

V and J are TRBV15 and TRBJ2-5; maybe TRBD1 (5 bases). CDR1 and CDR2 from the germline V gene are LNHNV and YYDKDF (reference sequence). This CDR3 contains 15 residues. V was trimmed by 5 bases and J by 1 base, leaving 14 bases between them. DNA for the CDR3: TGTGCCACCAGCGCTTCCACAGGAGTCCAAGAGACCCAGTACTTC. This gives the protein CATSASTGVQETQYF.

The rearrangement links TRBV29-1 to TRBJ1-2; 10 bases line up with TRBD1. The J segment lost 4 bases and the V segment lost 7 bases, leaving 6 bases of the junction unmatched. This CDR3 spans 13 amino acids. CDR1 is SQVTM, CDR2 ANQGSEA, per germline. The CDR3 is CSGQTGGSYGYTF. The CDR3 nucleotides read TGCAGCGGTCAGACAGGGGGCTCCTATGGCTACACCTTC.

This clonotype has a single count. This chain uses TRBV7-9 with TRBJ1-5, with 7 bases aligning to TRBD1. The length of the CDR3 is 15 residues. Trimming cost V 3 bases and J 0 bases; bases outside gene matches: 2. Germline V gene data show CDR1 as SEHNR and CDR2 as FQNEAQ (reference sequence). The DNA of the CDR3 is TGTGCCAGCAGCTTCGGGACAGATAGCAATCAGCCCCAGCATTTT. It specifies CASSFGTDSNQPQHF.

This clonotype was observed once. CDR3 in DNA: TGTGCCAGCAGTCTACGACTCGGGACCCAGTACTTC. Translating it yields CASSLRLGTQYF. The chain combines TRBV6-6 with TRBJ2-5; D is undetermined. The CDR3 is 12 amino acids. V lost 5 bases and J 7 bases, leaving 11 bases between the germline ends. The germline V gene has CDR1 MNHNY and CDR2 SVGAGI (reference sequence).

This chain uses TRBV4-2 with TRBJ2-2; 8 bases agree with TRBD2. J lost 2 bases, V lost 4 bases, and 3 bases had no gene match. The CDR3 is 15 residues long. The germline V gene has CDR1 LGHNA and CDR2 YNFKEQ. The CDR3 nucleotides are TGTGCCAGCAGCCCGAGCGGGAGTAACACCGGGGAGCTGTTTTTT. Encoded protein: CASSPSGSNTGELFF.

The chain has TRBV29-1 and TRBJ2-7; 9 positions match TRBD1. The CDR3 sequence is 15 residues long. Germline V gives CDR1 SQVTM, CDR2 ANQGSEA. Unmatched junction bases numbered 11, after V lost 6 bases and J lost 2 bases. CDR3 DNA sequence: TGCAGCGTGTCAGGGGGGGACAGGGTAACCTACGAGCAGTACTTC. Translated: CSVSGGDRVTYEQYF.

The rearrangement joins TRBV20-1 to TRBJ2-3; 7 bases map to TRBD2. The germline CDR1 and CDR2 sequences are DFQATT and SNEGSKA (reference sequence). The CDR3 has 12 residues. V lost 7 bases and J lost 1; bases outside the gene matches: 2. The CDR3 spells CSVGGGTDTQYF. In DNA, the CDR3 is TGCAGTGTTGGGGGGGGCACAGATACGCAGTATTTT.

In its sample, this clonotype was seen once. The CDR3 reads CASSHGTGATREQYF. In nucleotides, the CDR3 is TGCGCCAGCAGTCATGGGACAGGGGCTACCCGCGAGCAGTACTTC. J is TRBJ2-7 and V is TRBV23-1, with 10 bases that match TRBD1. TRBV23-1 is sorted into the ORF group, with uncertain function. CDR3 size: 15 residues. V was clipped by 3 bases and J by 6 bases; unmatched bases: 8.

The V gene is TRBV5-6, the J gene TRBJ2-2; no clear D gene. V was cut by 1 base and J by 5 bases, with 3 bases left in between. Germline V gene lookup returns CDR1 SGHDT and CDR2 YYEEEE. This CDR3 spans 12 amino acids. This CDR3 reads CASSLMTGELFF. The CDR3 nucleotides are TGTGCCAGCAGCTTGATGACCGGGGAGCTGTTTTTT.

The V gene is TRBV7-9, the J gene TRBJ2-6, with 9 bases aligning to TRBD1. Germline V gives CDR1 SEHNR, CDR2 FQNEAQ (reference sequence). The J segment lost 4 bases and the V segment lost 3 bases, leaving 7 bases of the junction unmatched. CDR3 size: 17 residues. The CDR3 sequence is CASSFRDRVSGANVLTF. The DNA for the CDR3 is TGTGCCAGCAGCTTCCGGGACAGGGTGAGCGGGGCCAACGTCCTGACTTTC.

CDR3 in DNA: TGCGCCAGCAGCTTTCCCAGCGCGGAGCAGTTCTTC. This gives the protein CASSFPSAEQFF. This chain links TRBV5-1 with TRBJ2-1; D remains unclear. The V gene's germline CDR1 is SGHRS and CDR2 YFSETQ. V lost 2 bases and J lost 10, with 10 bases in between. The CDR3 is 12 residues long.

This clonotype was seen only once. The J gene is TRBJ1-2, the V gene TRBV2; possibly TRBD1 for D (5 bases). V lost 4 bases to trimming and J lost 4 bases, with 13 bases between them. From germline, CDR1 is SNHLY and CDR2 FYNNEI. The CDR3 covers 14 residues. Written as DNA, the CDR3 is TGTGCCAGCAGTGGGTCGGGACTGCTCTATGGCTACACCTTC. This codes for CASSGSGLLYGYTF.